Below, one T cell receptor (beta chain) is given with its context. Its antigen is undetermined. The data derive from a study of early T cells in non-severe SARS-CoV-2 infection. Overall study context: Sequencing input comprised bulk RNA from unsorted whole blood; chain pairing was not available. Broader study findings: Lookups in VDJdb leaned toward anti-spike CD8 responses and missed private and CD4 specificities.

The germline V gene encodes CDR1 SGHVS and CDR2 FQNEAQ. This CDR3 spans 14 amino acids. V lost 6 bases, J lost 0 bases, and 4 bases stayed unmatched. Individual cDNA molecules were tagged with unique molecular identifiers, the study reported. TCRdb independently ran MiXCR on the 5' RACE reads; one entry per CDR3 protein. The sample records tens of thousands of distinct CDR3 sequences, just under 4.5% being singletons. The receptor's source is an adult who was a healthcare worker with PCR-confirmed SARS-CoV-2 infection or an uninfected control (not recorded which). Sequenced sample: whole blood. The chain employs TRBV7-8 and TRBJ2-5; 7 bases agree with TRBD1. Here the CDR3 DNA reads TGTGCCAGCAGGAGACAGGGAGACCAAGAGACCCAGTACTTC. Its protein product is CASRRQGDQETQYF.